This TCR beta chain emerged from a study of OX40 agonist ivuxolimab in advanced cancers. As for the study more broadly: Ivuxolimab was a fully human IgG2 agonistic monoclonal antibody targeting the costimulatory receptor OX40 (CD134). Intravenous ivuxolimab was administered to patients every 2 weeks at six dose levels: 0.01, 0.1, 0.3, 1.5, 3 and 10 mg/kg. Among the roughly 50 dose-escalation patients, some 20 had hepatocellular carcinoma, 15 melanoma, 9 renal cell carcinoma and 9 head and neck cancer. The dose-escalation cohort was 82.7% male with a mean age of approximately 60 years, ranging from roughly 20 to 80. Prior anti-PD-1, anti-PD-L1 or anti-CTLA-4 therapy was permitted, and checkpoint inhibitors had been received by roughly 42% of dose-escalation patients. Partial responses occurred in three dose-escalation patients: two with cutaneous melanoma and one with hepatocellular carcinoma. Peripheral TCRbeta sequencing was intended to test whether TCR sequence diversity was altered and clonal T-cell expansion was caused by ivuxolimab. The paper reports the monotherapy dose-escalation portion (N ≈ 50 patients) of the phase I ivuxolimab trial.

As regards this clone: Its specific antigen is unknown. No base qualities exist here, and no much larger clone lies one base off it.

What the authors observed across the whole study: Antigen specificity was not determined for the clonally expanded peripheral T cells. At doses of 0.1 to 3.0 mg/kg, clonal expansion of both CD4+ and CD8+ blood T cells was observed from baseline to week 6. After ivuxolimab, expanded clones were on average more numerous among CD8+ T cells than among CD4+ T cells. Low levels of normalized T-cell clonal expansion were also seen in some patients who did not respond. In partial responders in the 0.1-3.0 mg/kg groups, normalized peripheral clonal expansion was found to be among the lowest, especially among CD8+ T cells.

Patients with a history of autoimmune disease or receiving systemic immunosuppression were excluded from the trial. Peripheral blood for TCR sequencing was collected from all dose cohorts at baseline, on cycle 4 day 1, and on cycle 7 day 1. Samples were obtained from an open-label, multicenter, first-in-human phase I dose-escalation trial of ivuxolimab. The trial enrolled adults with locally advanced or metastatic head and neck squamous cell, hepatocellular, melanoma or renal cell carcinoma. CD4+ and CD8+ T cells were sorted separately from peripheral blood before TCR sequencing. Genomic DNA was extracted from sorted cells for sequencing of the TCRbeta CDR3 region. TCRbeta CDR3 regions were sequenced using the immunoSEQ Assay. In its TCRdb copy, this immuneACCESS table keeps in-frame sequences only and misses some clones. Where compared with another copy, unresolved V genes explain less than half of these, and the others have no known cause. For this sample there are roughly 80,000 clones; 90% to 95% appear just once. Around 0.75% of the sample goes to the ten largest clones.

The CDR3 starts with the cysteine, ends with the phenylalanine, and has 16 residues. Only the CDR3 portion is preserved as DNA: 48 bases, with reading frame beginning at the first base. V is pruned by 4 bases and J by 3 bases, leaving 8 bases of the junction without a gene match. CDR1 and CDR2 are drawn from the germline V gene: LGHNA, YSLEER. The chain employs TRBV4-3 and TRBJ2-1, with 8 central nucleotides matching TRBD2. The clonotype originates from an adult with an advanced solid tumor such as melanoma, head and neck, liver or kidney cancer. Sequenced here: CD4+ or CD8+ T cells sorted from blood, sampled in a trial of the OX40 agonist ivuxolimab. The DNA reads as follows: TGCGCCAGCAGCCTACAACTAGCGGCCAACTACAATGAGCAGTTCTTC. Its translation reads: CASSLQLAANYNEQFF.